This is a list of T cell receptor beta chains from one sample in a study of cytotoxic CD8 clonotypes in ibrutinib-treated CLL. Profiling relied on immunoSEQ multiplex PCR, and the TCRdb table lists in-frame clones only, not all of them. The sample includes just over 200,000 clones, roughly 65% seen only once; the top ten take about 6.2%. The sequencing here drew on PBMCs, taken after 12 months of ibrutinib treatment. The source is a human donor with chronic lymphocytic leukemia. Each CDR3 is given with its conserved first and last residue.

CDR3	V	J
CSARVAGTQYF	TRBV20-1	TRBJ2-3
CASSVLGAGGDTQYF	TRBV7-2	TRBJ2-3
CASSQRQGEYSPLHF	TRBV5-1	TRBJ1-6
CASSWTTGTTQETQYF	TRBV5-1	TRBJ2-5
CASSPTEVTYEQYF	TRBV2	TRBJ2-7
CASSLEGGTTGYTF	TRBV5-1	TRBJ1-2
CASSPWVLSAKNIQYF	TRBV7-2	TRBJ2-4
CASSRQSLNTEAFF	TRBV7-8	TRBJ1-1
CASSKTGYEQYF	TRBV5-6	TRBJ2-7
CASRPLFGLAGGTYEQYF	TRBV5-1	TRBJ2-7
CASSLSPKPSGGTDTQYF	TRBV11-2	TRBJ2-3
CASSLVVGAQPQHF	TRBV7-8	TRBJ1-5
CAWSQDGTGVRYF	TRBV30	TRBJ2-7
CASSVTGARSSGNTIYF	TRBV9	TRBJ1-3
CASSPQDSRPYGYTF	TRBV18	TRBJ1-2
CAWSVGSSEAFF	TRBV30	TRBJ1-1
CASSHPPGRGPYEQYF	TRBV14	TRBJ2-7
CASSPPDRAANYGYTF	TRBV18	TRBJ1-2
CASKLAGETQYF	TRBV2	TRBJ2-5
CASSLYRGGEKLFF	TRBV11-2	TRBJ1-4
CASSWGFSGRGREQYF	TRBV27	TRBJ2-7
CASSLTGRSGNTIYF	TRBV5-6	TRBJ1-3
CASSLPRREQGNVRNTIYF	TRBV11-3	TRBJ1-3
CASSPGTSTDTQYF	TRBV7-8	TRBJ2-3
CASSPGDRNTGELFF	TRBV19	TRBJ2-2
CAWRRRRPYNSPLHF	TRBV30	TRBJ1-6
CASRDGQLAYEQYF	TRBV6-5	TRBJ2-7
CASSLGSGELFF	TRBV5-1	TRBJ2-2
CASSAGQGGEQYF	TRBV5-1	TRBJ2-7
CASSQGIDRAGEQYF	TRBV4-1	TRBJ2-7
CASSLTGAHTQYF	TRBV11-3	TRBJ2-3
CASRPRGVDTEAFF	TRBV5-1	TRBJ1-1
CASSQEFGTAIRPQHF	TRBV4-3	TRBJ1-5
CASTAGTSEETQYF	TRBV2	TRBJ2-5
CASSVATSGEQYF	TRBV9	TRBJ2-7
CASSLGQPNSGNTIYF	TRBV7-9	TRBJ1-3
CASSDRLISYEQYF	TRBV2	TRBJ2-7
CASRGRTEAFF	TRBV19	TRBJ1-1
CASSYSSGPRGYTF	TRBV6-5	TRBJ1-2
CASSKGGAIGYTF	TRBV6-5	TRBJ1-2
CASSYRGEQFF	TRBV6-5	TRBJ2-1
CATGAGNQPQHF	TRBV6-6	TRBJ1-5
CASSHPIRDRYTDTQYF	TRBV7-9	TRBJ2-3
CASSDERSNNEQFF	TRBV2	TRBJ2-1
CASSFTGSTDTQYF	TRBV7-2	TRBJ2-3
CASSLLNVQFF	TRBV6-5	TRBJ2-1
CASIDSYSNQPQHF	TRBV19	TRBJ1-5
CASSLVPWDSQYF	TRBV5-1	TRBJ2-5
CASSAGQGLETLHF	TRBV7-9	TRBJ1-6
CASSSQGLAGGGIQYF	TRBV7-8	TRBJ2-4